These T cell receptor beta chains were read from a single sample in a study of metastatic and nonmetastatic thyroid tumors. Using MiXCR, TCRdb reanalyzed the PCR reads. The sample contains about 22,000 clones, more than 30% of which appear only once. Sequencing was done on a sample of blood. The receptor source for this set is a male donor with papillary thyroid cancer or a benign thyroid nodule (not recorded which). Some clones in this sample may be carry-over from other donors' samples. CDR3s include the opening cysteine and the closing phenylalanine or tryptophan. D genes are given only for firm matches. Clone size appears in some rows only: once, few, many, or a class for an expanded clone.

>TRBD1|TRBV9|NA|TRBJ2-3
TGTGCCAGCAGCGTAGGAGGGGGCCCGGCAGATACGCAGTATTTT
CASSVGGGPADTQYF
>NA|TRBV11-2|NA|TRBJ2-6
TGTGCCAGCAGCTTAGTGGGCTATAGGGCCAACGTCCTGACTTTC
CASSLVGYRANVLTF
>TRBD2|TRBV20-1|NA|TRBJ2-7
TGCAGTGCTAGACTAGCGGGGGGCTCTTCCTACGAGCAGTACTTC
CSARLAGGSSYEQYF
>TRBD2|TRBV5-1|medium-sized|TRBJ2-1
TGCGCCAGCAGGTTAACCGGGACTACGTACAATGAGCAGTTCTTC
CASRLTGTTYNEQFF
>TRBD1|TRBV20-1|NA|TRBJ1-5
TGCAGTGTACCGGGACAGGGCGATCAGCCCCAGCATTTT
CSVPGQGDQPQHF
>NA|TRBV12-3/TRBV12-4|few|TRBJ2-3
TGTGCCAGCAGTCAGGGGCCAGATACGCAGTATTTT
CASSQGPDTQYF
>TRBD1|TRBV25-1|NA|TRBJ2-2
TGTGCCAGCAGTGTCCGAGACAGGGAGACCGGGGAGCTGTTTTTT
CASSVRDRETGELFF
>TRBD2|TRBV5-6|NA|TRBJ2-7
TGTGCCAGCAGCCCCGGGACTAGCGGGAGCCCACAAAACTTC
CASSPGTSGSPQNF
>TRBD1|TRBV6-9|few|TRBJ2-7
TGTGCCAGCGACAGGGACTACGAGCAGTACTTC
CASDRDYEQYF
>NA|TRBV18|many|TRBJ2-3
TGTGCCAGCTCACCACTACAGGGTAGCACAGATACGCAGTATTTT
CASSPLQGSTDTQYF
>NA|TRBV6-5|NA|TRBJ1-3
TGTGCCAGCAGTTACAGGCAGGGAGGTTCTTCAAACACCATATATTTT
CASSYRQGGSSNTIYF
>TRBD2|TRBV7-6|many|TRBJ2-5
TGTGCCAGCAGCTTAGGTAGCGGGGCGCCCCCTCAAGAGACCCAGTACTTC
CASSLGSGAPPQETQYF
>TRBD2|TRBV6-1|few|TRBJ2-7
TGTGCCAGCAGTGAAGTGGCTAGCGGGAGTTACGAGCAGTACTTC
CASSEVASGSYEQYF
>NA|TRBV12-3/TRBV12-4|many|TRBJ2-7
TGTGCCAGCAGCCTCCCACAGAGCTCCTACGAGCAGTACTTC
CASSLPQSSYEQYF
>NA|TRBV27|many|TRBJ2-7
TGTGCCAGCATGGGGGCCCGGGAGCAGTACTTC
CASMGAREQYF
>TRBD2|TRBV30|many|TRBJ2-3
TGTGCCTGGAGTGTACGTACTAGCGGGACAGATACGCAGTATTTT
CAWSVRTSGTDTQYF
>NA|TRBV5-1|once|TRBJ2-1
TGCGCCAGCAGCTTGCTCGTGGACAATGAGCAGTTCTTC
CASSLLVDNEQFF
>TRBD1|TRBV20-1|NA|TRBJ2-7
TGCAGTGCTTCTTATCCTCGGGACAGGGCAAAGCAGTACTTC
CSASYPRDRAKQYF
>TRBD1|TRBV2|few|TRBJ1-5
TGTGCCAGCAGGGAGACAGGGGGTCATCAGCCCCAGCATTTT
CASRETGGHQPQHF
>NA|TRBV20-1|medium-sized|TRBJ2-1
TGCAGTGTAATCGGGTTGTTGGTTGACAATGAGCAGTTCTTC
CSVIGLLVDNEQFF
>TRBD1|TRBV11-1|NA|TRBJ1-2
TGTGCCAGCATACAACCCGCAAAGGGACAGGGGTCATATGGCTACACCTTC
CASIQPAKGQGSYGYTF
>NA|TRBV11-2|NA|TRBJ2-3
TGTGCCAGCAGCCGTCCTTTTAGCACAGATACGCAGTATTTT
CASSRPFSTDTQYF
>TRBD1|TRBV2|medium-sized|TRBJ1-1
TGTGCCAGCCGAGCTTATGGGACAGACGGCACTGAAGCTTTCTTT
CASRAYGTDGTEAFF
>NA|TRBV6-1|few|TRBJ2-1
TGTGCCAGTACCTCTACTTTAACCTCCTACAATGAGCAGTTCTTC
CASTSTLTSYNEQFF
>NA|TRBV27|NA|TRBJ1-2
TGTGCCAGCAGTTTTTCTGGGACCCAAGGCTACACCTTC
CASSFSGTQGYTF
>NA|TRBV29-1|many|TRBJ2-5
TGCAGCGCTGGGGGAGGCAGGGGAGAGACCCAGTACTTC
CSAGGGRGETQYF
>NA|TRBV29-1|many|TRBJ1-1
TGCAGCGTTGTCCCCAGGGACACTGAAGCTTTCTTT
CSVVPRDTEAFF
>NA|TRBV7-3|many|TRBJ2-2
TGTGCCAGCAGCCTATGGGGTGGGGCCACCGGGGAGCTGTTTTTT
CASSLWGGATGELFF
>NA|TRBV18|many|TRBJ1-1
TGTGCCAGCTCACCACCGGGGCGCACTGAAGCTTTCTTT
CASSPPGRTEAFF
>TRBD2|TRBV20-1|NA|TRBJ2-7
TGCAGCTTCACGACTAGCGGCTCCTACGAGCAGTACTTC
CSFTTSGSYEQYF
>TRBD1|TRBV19|few|TRBJ1-4
TGTGCCAGTAGTACCGGACAGGGAGGGGAAAAACTGTTTTTT
CASSTGQGGEKLFF